Below are 20 T cell receptor beta chains sequenced from a single sample in a study of shared clonotypes between healthy human individuals. Method: immunoSEQ multiplex PCR; TCRdb's copy keeps in-frame clones and lacks some. The table includes millions of clones, more than 90% detected once. Specimen: naive CD4+ T cells sorted from blood. As for subset: CD45RA+ positively selected. Every receptor here comes from a man between 18 and 35 years old in good health.

The rearrangement uses TRBV7-2 and TRBJ2-3; 12 bases align to TRBD2. From germline, CDR1 is SGHTA and CDR2 FQGNSA. This CDR3 has 16 amino acids. V lost 5 bases, J lost 0 bases, and 3 bases stayed unmatched. The CDR3 DNA is TGTGCCAGCAGCCCCGGGACTAGCGGGAGCACAGATACGCAGTATTTT. It translates to CASSPGTSGSTDTQYF.

The rearrangement uses TRBV13 and TRBJ2-3; the match to TRBD2 covers 10 bases. The V gene's germline CDR1 is PRHDT and CDR2 FYEKMQ (reference sequence). The CDR3 length is 18 residues. With 1 base clipped from V and 0 bases from J, the junction kept 7 bases outside the gene matches. Written as DNA, the CDR3 is TGTGCCAGCAGCTTAGTTAGCGGGAGGATAGGCAGCACAGATACGCAGTATTTT. Translating it yields CASSLVSGRIGSTDTQYF.

The chain uses TRBV30 and TRBJ1-1; D is possibly TRBD1 (6 bases). The germline V gene has CDR1 GTSNPN and CDR2 SVGIG (reference sequence). CDR3 size: 13 residues. Trimming stripped 5 bases from V and 7 bases from J, with 17 bases between. The DNA of the CDR3 is TGTGCCTGGGGGCAGGGGACGGTCTTTGAAGCTTTCTTT. It yields the protein CAWGQGTVFEAFF.

J is TRBJ2-3 and V is TRBV5-6; no clear D. Germline-derived CDR1 and CDR2 are SGHDT and YYEEEE. Trimming took 0 bases from V and 6 from J, leaving 17 bases between them. The CDR3 spans 16 residues. The CDR3 loop is CASSLGPLSRLDTQYF. CDR3 in DNA: TGTGCCAGCAGCTTGGGGCCCCTTTCTCGTCTTGATACGCAGTATTTT.

This chain uses TRBV15 with TRBJ1-4; D possibly corresponds to TRBD1 (5 bases). CDR3 size: 16 residues. Germline V gene lookup returns CDR1 LNHNV and CDR2 YYDKDF (reference sequence). V was clipped by 0 bases and J by 8 bases, with 16 bases between them. The CDR3 DNA is TGTGCCACCAGCAGAGATTTATTCGCCGGGGACGAAAAACTGTTTTTT. It specifies CATSRDLFAGDEKLFF.

This clone was counted a single time. The chain recombines TRBV25-1 with TRBJ2-7; D remains ambiguous. The CDR3 has 11 amino acids. Germline CDR1 is MGHDK and CDR2 is SYGVNS. Trimming took off 4 bases at V and 0 bases at J, with 1 base between the two ends. CDR3 nucleotides: TGTGCCAGCAGTGTCTCCTACGAGCAGTACTTC. Protein sequence: CASSVSYEQYF.

V usage is TRBV2 and J usage is TRBJ1-1, with a possible D match to TRBD1 (5 bases). V was trimmed by 5 bases and J by 2 bases, leaving 12 bases between them. Germline V CDR1 and CDR2: SNHLY, FYNNEI. CDR3 size: 14 residues. The CDR3 here is CASSTQGDNTEAFF. CDR3 coding DNA: TGTGCCAGCAGTACCCAGGGAGATAACACTGAAGCTTTCTTT.

V usage is TRBV11-3 and J usage is TRBJ2-1; 9 nucleotides line up with TRBD2. V was clipped by 5 bases and J by 8 bases; unmatched bases: 10. CDR3 length: 15 residues. Germline CDR1 is SGHNT and CDR2 is YENEEA. In DNA, the CDR3 is TGTGCCAGCAGCCTCAGCGGGGGGCCCTTGGATGAGCAGTTCTTC. It translates to CASSLSGGPLDEQFF. Full variable domain (outside the CDR3, taken from reference TRBV11-3 and TRBJ2-1): EAGVVQSPRYKIIEKKQPVAFWCNPISGHNTLYWYLQNLGQGPELLIRYENEEAVDDSQLPKDRFSAERLKGVDSTLKIQPAELGDSAVYLCASSLSGGPLDEQFFGPGTRLTVL.

V gene TRBV18 combines with J gene TRBJ2-1, with 7 bases matching TRBD1. J was trimmed by 13 bases and V by 5 bases; bases with no gene match: 8. CDR3 length equals 12 residues. The V gene's germline CDR1 is KGHSH and CDR2 LQKENI. This CDR3 is CASSYRGEVQFF. The CDR3, as DNA: TGTGCCAGCTCATACAGGGGAGAGGTACAGTTCTTC.

In DNA, the CDR3 is TGCGCCAGCAGCCCTGGGGGTGTAGATAATGGTTCACCCCTCCACTTT. Encoded protein: CASSPGGVDNGSPLHF. The genes are TRBV5-1 and TRBJ1-6, with D perhaps TRBD1 (5 bases). V was cut by 4 bases and J by 9 bases, with 20 bases left in between. The CDR3 extends over 16 amino acids. Germline values: CDR1 SGHRS, CDR2 YFSETQ.

This clone was seen more than once but under ten times. J is TRBJ2-1 and V is TRBV7-9; D gene unclear. The CDR3 totals 11 residues. CDR1 and CDR2 from the germline V gene are SEHNR and FQNEAQ (reference sequence). The V end was cut by 2 bases, the J end by 7 bases, with 3 bases between. Written as DNA, the CDR3 is TGTGCCAGCAGCTTAATGAATGAGCAGTTCTTC. Amino acid sequence: CASSLMNEQFF.

The chain links TRBV5-1 to TRBJ2-5; D not resolved. Per germline, CDR1 SGHRS and CDR2 YFSETQ. The CDR3 is 16 residues long. Between the trimmed V and J ends, which lost 9 bases and 5 bases, there was a span of 26 bases. The CDR3 sequence is CANRDNYGQCRETQYF. The CDR3 DNA reads TGCGCCAATCGCGACAATTACGGGCAATGTAGGGAGACCCAGTACTTC.

Here the CDR3 reads CASSLGQGASSGANVLTF. CDR3 DNA sequence: TGTGCCAGCAGCTTAGGGCAGGGGGCGAGCTCTGGGGCCAACGTCCTGACTTTC. The chain has TRBV7-9 and TRBJ2-6; 8 bases map to TRBD1. The CDR3 spans 18 residues. Unmatched junction bases numbered 5, after V lost 1 base and J lost 0 bases. Germline CDR1 and CDR2: SEHNR and FQNEAQ (reference sequence).

About this clone itself: This CDR3 is also generated by other DNA sequences in the sample. The chain couples TRBV5-1 to TRBJ1-6; D not certain. The V gene lost 0 bases and the J gene lost 0 bases, with 4 bases spanning the gap. Germline loops: CDR1 SGHRS, CDR2 YFSETQ. The CDR3 covers 15 residues. CDR3 nucleotide sequence: TGCGCCAGCAGCTTGGGCAGCTCCTATAATTCACCCCTCCACTTT. Its protein is CASSLGSSYNSPLHF. Drawing the rest from reference TRBV5-1 and TRBJ1-6, the complete variable domain is KAGVTQTPRYLIKTRGQQVTLSCSPISGHRSVSWYQQTPGQGLQFLFEYFSETQRNKGNFPGRFSGRQFSNSRSEMNVSTLELGDSALYLCASSLGSSYNSPLHFGNGTRLTVT.

This chain uses TRBV5-1 with TRBJ2-1; 12 bases are shared with TRBD2. This CDR3 comprises 20 residues. V shed 3 bases and J 4 bases; nucleotides not matched to a gene: 17. Germline CDR1 SGHRS, CDR2 YFSETQ. DNA of the CDR3: TGCGCCAGCAGCTCGATACCGGGACTAGCGGGTGAGGGGGCATACAATGAGCAGTTCTTC. It specifies CASSSIPGLAGEGAYNEQFF.

This chain joins TRBV2 and TRBJ2-2, with D uncertain. Germline V gene data show CDR1 as SNHLY and CDR2 as FYNNEI. The V end lost 6 bases, the J end lost 0 bases, and 8 bases lay between the germline ends. This CDR3 has 14 residues. In DNA form, the CDR3 reads TGTGCCAGCAGCACCAATTCGAACACCGGGGAGCTGTTTTTT. The encoded protein is CASSTNSNTGELFF.

This chain joins TRBV18 and TRBJ1-6; 8 nucleotides agree with TRBD1. The CDR3 loop spans 13 amino acids. V shed 6 bases and J 5 bases; nucleotides not matched to a gene: 0. CDR1 is KGHSH, CDR2 LQKENI, per germline. CDR3 sequence (DNA): TGTGCCAGCTCGGGACAGGATAATTCACCCCTCCACTTT. This sequence encodes CASSGQDNSPLHF.

The chain combines TRBV4-1 with TRBJ1-3, with 8 bases lining up with TRBD1. The germline gives CDR1 MGHRA, CDR2 YSYEKL. J gave up 0 bases and V 1 base, and 11 bases lay outside the gene matches. The CDR3 sequence is 19 residues long. The CDR3 region is CASSQAPGQAAYSGNTIYF. CDR3 in DNA: TGCGCCAGCAGCCAAGCTCCGGGACAGGCCGCTTACTCTGGAAACACCATATATTTT.

V is TRBV5-1 and J is TRBJ2-1; D may correspond to TRBD1 or TRBD2 (5 bases each). V was cut by 0 bases and J by 4 bases, with 14 bases left in between. CDR3 length: 16 amino acids. The V gene's germline CDR1 is SGHRS and CDR2 YFSETQ. CDR3 protein: CASSLGGARGYNEQFF. The CDR3 coding sequence is TGCGCCAGCAGCTTGGGTGGGGCGAGAGGGTACAATGAGCAGTTCTTC.

J is TRBJ2-7 and V is TRBV29-1, with 10 bases lining up with TRBD2. Germline CDR1 SQVTM, CDR2 ANQGSEA. The CDR3 totals 14 residues. The V segment lost 3 bases and the J segment 3 bases; nucleotides outside the gene matches: 5. This CDR3 is CSVDPLAGLYEQYF. In DNA, the CDR3 is TGCAGCGTTGACCCACTAGCGGGGCTCTACGAGCAGTACTTC.